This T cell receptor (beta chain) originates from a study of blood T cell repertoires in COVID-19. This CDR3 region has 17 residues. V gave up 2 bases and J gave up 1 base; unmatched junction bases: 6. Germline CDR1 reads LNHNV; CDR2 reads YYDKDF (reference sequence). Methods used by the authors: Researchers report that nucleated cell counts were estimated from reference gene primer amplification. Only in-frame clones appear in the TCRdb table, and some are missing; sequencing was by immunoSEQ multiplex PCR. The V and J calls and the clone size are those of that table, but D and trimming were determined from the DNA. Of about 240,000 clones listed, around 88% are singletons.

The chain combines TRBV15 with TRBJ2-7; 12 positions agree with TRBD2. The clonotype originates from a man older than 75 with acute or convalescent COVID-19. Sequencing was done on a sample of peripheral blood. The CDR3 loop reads CATSRLTSGRISYEQYF. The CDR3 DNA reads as TGTGCCACCAGCAGACTCACTAGCGGGAGGATTTCCTACGAGCAGTACTTC.